The text below deals with one T cell receptor (beta chain). Its antigen target is currently unknown. Nothing much larger sits one base from this clone, and base qualities are not available. Donors were healthy HIV-negative adults with no recently reported acute infections or vaccinations. Every donor was a Caucasian adult residing in Nashville, Tennessee, USA. Magnetic negative selection was used to enrich CD4+ T cells, after which naive cells were positively selected on CD45RA and the negative fraction became the memory subset. After blood collection by leukapheresis, PBMCs were isolated using Ficoll-Histopaque density gradient centrifugation and then cryopreserved in the vapor phase of liquid nitrogen. Analytical flow cytometry was used to check the purity and quantity of every magnetically sorted T cell population. Each sorted fraction had its genomic DNA isolated and then quantified by UV absorbance on a Nanodrop 2000c.

These data belong to a study of shared clonotypes between healthy human individuals (dated by TCRdb to the early 2020s). Study-wide context: The cohort comprised a couple of women and a few men aged 18 to 49 years. For each donor, CD4 naive and CD4 memory were each given three plates, CD8 naive was given two plates, and CD8 memory was given one plate. To estimate repertoire size and how much clonotypes are shared between individuals, the study performed deep sequencing of blood TCR repertoires from 4 to 6 healthy adults. Libraries were prepared and TCR repertoires were sequenced by different laboratories using diverse techniques, in order to increase sequencing depth and limit assay-specific biases. Between about 0.9 and 9 billion PBMCs per donor were obtained by leukapheresis. Broader findings and caveats from the paper: Sharing across four donors was observed for approximately 5% of naive CD4, less than 4% of naive CD8, over 2% of memory CD4, and around 0.42% of memory CD8 clonotypes. The genetic and exposure-history diversity represented was limited by the small number of donors. Sampling was limited to blood, and TCR repertoires in tissue likely differ from TCR repertoires in blood. Incomplete sequencing was indicated by rarefaction of sorted-subset datasets, despite the large sequencing depth. Naive subsets generally had larger estimated clonotype richness than memory subsets did. Higher generation probabilities were observed for clonotypes shared by all four sorted-subset donors than for non-shared clonotypes. Pairwise subsampling indicated that sequencing depth was expected to affect the degree of clonotype sharing among donors.

V ends up 5 bases short and J 5 bases short, with an unmatched junction base count of 10. The CDR3 sequence holds 16 residues, the cysteine and phenylalanine included. Of all the DNA, just the CDR3 is kept, 48 bases in frame from base 1. The germline V gene (reference sequence) specifies MNHEY as CDR1 and SMNVEV as CDR2. TCR CDR3 regions were amplified from genomic DNA by multiplex PCR using the deep immunoSEQ assay. Extracted genomic DNA from each cell subset was distributed evenly across all wells of several immunoSEQ 96-well plates, and each plate was treated as a replicate. Each replicate PCR for sorted subsets received around 200 ng genomic DNA, equal to tens of thousands of T cell genomes. The purified libraries were quantified using a Qubit 3.0 fluorometer, sized with a Bioanalyzer 2100, and then quantified again using the KAPA Library Quantification kit. A separate single-read 150-cycle Illumina NextSeq 550 flow cell was used to sequence each immunoSEQ 96-well plate. Under the source paper's analysis protocol: Because the immunoSEQ output held only junctional sequences and lacked quality scores, the filtering could not match the filtering applied to full-length reads. To assign V/J genes and CDR3, sequences were annotated against IMGT germline references using PyIR, a Python wrapper for IgBLAST v1.9. Any read was removed if the V/J assignment was weak (E-value above 1e-6), the CDR3 was missing, or the read contained stop codons, out-of-frame junctions, or ambiguous translated residues. V3J clonotypes were defined as sequences sharing an identical inferred V gene, J gene, and CDR3 amino acid sequence. Percentage overlap between repertoires was computed as shared unique clonotypes divided by the size of the smaller repertoire. Three approaches were used to assess repertoire richness: RTK rarefaction, the Chao1 estimator, and Recon v2.1 estimates of unobserved clonotypes. Generation probabilities for all TCRbeta clonotypes obtained by the gDNA method from a handful of donors were computed using OLGA. This immuneACCESS table, as held by TCRdb, lists in-frame sequences with V and J called but not all clones. Of the missing ones, under half trace to an unresolved V gene in checked studies; the others have no known cause. That table supplies the V and J calls and clone size; D and trimming were determined from the DNA. The sample yields approximately 940,000 clones; around three quarters were counted once. In total, the top ten clones hold about 1.5% of the sample.

This TCR was sampled from a man younger than 35 in good health. This sequence uses TRBV27 and TRBJ2-1, and 9 junction bases match TRBD2. The sequencing input was memory CD4+ T cells sorted from blood. This sample's cell subset or site label indicates: CD45RA-negative fraction. The CDR3 has the sequence CASSTPTSGANNEQFF. The DNA sequence is given as TGTGCCAGCAGTACTCCGACTAGCGGAGCCAACAATGAGCAGTTCTTC.